This T cell receptor (beta chain) was found in a study of tumor-infiltrating lymphocytes in primary liver carcinoma listed by TCRdb under 2017. Describing the broader study: The five patients, three men and two women aged 30 to 69 years, had hepatocellular carcinoma (four) or combined HCC and intrahepatic cholangiocarcinoma (one). The five patients had tumors of stage T1-T3 N0M0, with maximum diameters ranging from about 4.2 to 10 cm. Roughly 3.65 to 7.5 million productive TCRbeta reads were obtained per sample, and no significant difference in read depth was found between tissue types. For each liver tumor, the study sampled five regions along with adjacent normal tissue and blood, and applied TCRbeta repertoire sequencing, expression microarrays and whole-exome sequencing. A total of some 35 specimens from 5 patients went through TCRbeta repertoire sequencing, namely 25 tumor regions, 5 adjacent noncancerous liver tissues and 5 peripheral blood samples. To link TCRbeta repertoire diversity with the local molecular phenotype, the roughly 26 tumor region samples were profiled using Agilent mRNA microarrays. Technical replicate repertoires showed high reproducibility, with mean shared-clone rates roughly 0.87 and correlation coefficients above 0.95.

Worth noting for this clonotype: Its specific antigen is unknown. No qualities accompany the bases; no much larger clone lies one base away.

Using a constant-region primer and ProtoScript II reverse transcriptase, TCRbeta-specific cDNA was reverse-transcribed from roughly 460 ng total RNA. TCRbeta libraries were built with three nested multiplex PCR rounds, a slightly modified ARM-PCR procedure. Sample barcodes and Illumina adapters were added in a final 25-cycle PCR with Deep VentR polymerase. Before sequencing, amplicons of 200-500 bp were gel-purified using a QIAquick gel extraction kit. An Illumina HiSeq 2500 was used to sequence the TCRbeta amplicons, generating 250-bp paired-end reads. The authors' pipeline ran thus. Trimmomatic v0.33 was used to quality-trim the reads, and FLASH v1.2.11 was used to merge paired reads so that full CDR3 sequences could be recovered. V, D and J germline segments were assigned to the rearranged TCRbeta sequences by MiGEC v1.2.1b. VDJtools v1.0.0 computed clonotype statistics and Shannon-Wiener diversity indices. Except for diversity analysis, only the 250 most abundant clonotypes of each sample were used in subsequent analyses to reduce sampling bias. TCRdb cleaned the public reads at Q25 with fastp, built clones with MiXCR and kept in-frame beta chains. Each CDR3 protein gets just one entry, which takes the most common genes and DNA from the rows behind it. The V and J calls and clone size are TCRdb's, not the authors'. The sample table contains roughly 120,000 distinct CDR3 sequences; only one count was recorded for about 59% of them. Around 9.3% of the sample is held by the ten biggest clonotypes.

The study at large found these results: Just about 8-25% of top clones turned up in all five regions of a tumor, which suggests spatial heterogeneity among tumor-infiltrating T cells. Bulk unsorted samples precluded comparing CD4+ and CD8+ T cell repertoires. Consistent with antigen-driven expansion, pairs of tumor regions showed higher repertoire overlap (mean roughly 36%) than either tumor-adjacent pairs (approximately 17%) or tumor-blood pairs (roughly 15%). Because sequencing covered only the TCR beta chain and unpaired alpha chains were not captured, true repertoire diversity is likely underestimated. With just a few patients in the study, the authors point out that the findings should be validated in a larger study. The top 250 clones accounted for a significantly greater share of the repertoire in tumors than in blood (p = 0.039).

Total RNA and DNA were co-extracted without cell sorting from approximately 22-30 mg of bulk tissue using the AllPrep DNA/RNA mini kit. Surgical resection was performed in China between 2015 and 2016 on a few patients with histopathologically diagnosed primary liver carcinoma. At the time of sampling, the patients had chronic HBV infection and had not received any treatment. Each tumor was sampled at five spatially separated regions: the superior, inferior, left-lateral and right-lateral poles and the tumor centre. More than 85% viable tumor cells were found by histology in every tumor sample. Fresh tumor and adjacent tissue pieces were bisected; one half was stored in RNAlater at -80°C, the other sent for histology. The TCR comes from a woman aged 55-69 years with primary liver carcinoma and hepatitis B virus infection. What was sequenced was liver tumor tissue from sampling region 1. Sample cell subset or site, as interpreted from the label and publication: tumor region T1, superior pole.

Read as DNA, the sequence is TGTGCCAGCAGCTTAATGGAAGGGGCAGGGAACTATGGCTACACCTTC. This encodes CASSLMEGAGNYGYTF. The sequence joins TRBV7-8 to TRBJ1-2; the D gene is perhaps TRBD1, from 5 matching bases. The CDR3 has 16 amino acids, counting the end cysteine and phenylalanine. The kept DNA is CDR3 alone, 48 bases in frame from the first base. In the germline V gene, CDR1 corresponds to SGHVS and CDR2 to FQNEAQ. V is clipped by 2 bases and J by 2 bases, and the sequence between their germline boundaries is 15 bases long.